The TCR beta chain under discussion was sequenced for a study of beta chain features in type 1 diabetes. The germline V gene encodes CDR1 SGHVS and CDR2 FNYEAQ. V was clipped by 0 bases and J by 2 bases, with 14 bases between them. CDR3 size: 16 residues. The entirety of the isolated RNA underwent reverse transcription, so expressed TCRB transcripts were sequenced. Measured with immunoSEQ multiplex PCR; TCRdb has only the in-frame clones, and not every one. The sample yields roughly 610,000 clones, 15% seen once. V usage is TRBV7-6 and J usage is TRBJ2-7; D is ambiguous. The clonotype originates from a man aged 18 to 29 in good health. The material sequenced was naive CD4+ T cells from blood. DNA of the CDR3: TGTGCCAGCAGCTTAGCGCGAGCAGGTAGCCCCTACGAGCAGTACTTC. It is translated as CASSLARAGSPYEQYF.